The next 29 T cell receptor beta chains were all read from a single sample in a study of blood T cell repertoires in COVID-19. Only in-frame clones appear in the TCRdb table, and some are missing; sequencing was by immunoSEQ multiplex PCR. The table shows 200,000 to 250,000 clones, with about 83% occurring only once. The material sequenced was peripheral blood. These receptors came from a woman between 50 and 59 years old with active or convalescent COVID-19.

This clone was detected only once. The chain combines TRBV6-5 with TRBJ1-2; 9 positions agree with TRBD1. V was pared by 6 bases and J by 5 bases, with 7 bases of the junction left unmatched. CDR1 and CDR2 from the germline V gene are MNHEY and SVGAGI. The CDR3 length is 14 residues. Here the CDR3 reads CASSLQGAQYGYTF. Written as DNA, the CDR3 is TGTGCCAGCAGCTTACAGGGGGCGCAGTATGGCTACACCTTC.

The V and J genes are TRBV28 and TRBJ1-2; TRBD1 matches 10 bases. Trimming at V came to 3 bases and at J to 6 bases, leaving 4 bases not matched to a gene. CDR1 is MDHEN and CDR2 is SYDVKM in the germline V gene. This CDR3 has 14 residues. CDR3 amino acids: CASSLRGQGHGYTF. The CDR3 DNA sequence: TGTGCCAGCAGTTTGCGGGGACAGGGGCATGGCTACACCTTC.

V usage is TRBV7-2 and J usage is TRBJ2-2, with D possibly being TRBD1 (5 bases). V lost 4 bases, J lost 7 bases, and 16 bases lay in between. Germline V gene sequence: CDR1 SGHTA, CDR2 FQGNSA. There are 15 residues in the CDR3. The CDR3 region has the DNA TGTGCCAGCAGCTACCAGACAGAGTACGGCGGGGAGCTGTTTTTT. It encodes CASSYQTEYGGELFF.

This clone was seen only once. This chain links TRBV5-1 with TRBJ2-3, with no clear D. The V and J ends lost 3 bases and 0 bases respectively, with 17 bases between them. The germline CDR1 and CDR2 sequences are SGHRS and YFSETQ. CDR3 size: 17 residues. The CDR3 nucleotides read TGCGCCAGCAGCTCCATACCCTACGAAGCTAGCACAGATACGCAGTATTTT. It translates to CASSSIPYEASTDTQYF.

The sample holds a few counts of this clone. The rearrangement joins TRBV5-6 to TRBJ2-5, with 7 bases lining up with TRBD1. The CDR3 covers 13 residues. Looked up from germline, CDR1 is SGHDT and CDR2 is YYEEEE. J gave up 4 bases and V 4 bases, and 4 bases lay outside the gene matches. CDR3: CASSLWTGETQYF. The CDR3 coding sequence is TGTGCCAGCAGCCTCTGGACAGGAGAGACCCAGTACTTC.

The chain has TRBV9 and TRBJ1-2; maybe TRBD1 (5 bases). CDR3 length: 14 amino acids. CDR1 is SGDLS and CDR2 is YYNGEE in the germline V gene. V lost 2 bases and J lost 8, with 16 bases in between. This chain's CDR3 is CASSVAQGVEGYTF. The CDR3 bases are TGTGCCAGCAGCGTGGCGCAGGGTGTGGAGGGCTACACCTTC. Complete variable domain (other parts from reference TRBV9 and TRBJ1-2): DSGVTQTPKHLITATGQRVTLRCSPRSGDLSVYWYQQSLDQGLQFLIQYYNGEERAKGNILERFSAQQFPDLHSELNLSSLELGDSALYFCASSVAQGVEGYTFGSGTRLTVV.

The chain combines TRBV5-6 with TRBJ2-2; D may be TRBD1 (5 bases). Trimming cost V 1 base and J 4 bases, with 11 bases left between them. Germline V gene sequence: CDR1 SGHDT, CDR2 YYEEEE. The CDR3 extends over 15 amino acids. The CDR3 nucleotides read TGTGCCAGCAGCTTGCCAAACAGGTTCACCGGGGAGCTGTTTTTT. Protein: CASSLPNRFTGELFF. The whole variable domain, remainder taken from reference TRBV5-6 and TRBJ2-2, is DAGVTQSPTHLIKTRGQQVTLRCSPKSGHDTVSWYQQALGQGPQFIFQYYEEEERQRGNFPDRFSGHQFPNYSSELNVNALLLGDSALYLCASSLPNRFTGELFFGEGSRLTVL.

This chain joins TRBV2 and TRBJ2-7; 13 positions match TRBD2. The CDR3 runs 14 residues. From germline, CDR1 is SNHLY and CDR2 FYNNEI. Losses at the gene ends were 3 bases for V and 4 bases for J; bases not matched to a gene: 0. The CDR3, as DNA: TGTGCCAGCAGTGAGGGACTAGCGGGGTACGAGCAGTACGTC. This gives the protein CASSEGLAGYEQYV.

The V and J genes are TRBV5-4 and TRBJ2-1; 7 bases agree with TRBD2. The CDR3 has 15 residues. The J segment lost 1 base and the V segment lost 4 bases, leaving 5 bases of the junction unmatched. From germline, CDR1 is SGHNT and CDR2 YYREEE (reference sequence). The CDR3 here is CASSPTSASYNEQFF. The CDR3 bases are TGTGCCAGCAGCCCTACTAGCGCTTCCTACAATGAGCAGTTCTTC.

This clone showed up just once. CDR3 nucleotide sequence: TGCGCCAGCAGCTTGGAGGGGGCAGGGTCTTATAATTCACCCCTCCACTTT. Its protein is CASSLEGAGSYNSPLHF. The V and J genes are TRBV5-1 and TRBJ1-6; 7 bases fit TRBD1. CDR3 size: 17 residues. J lost 4 bases, V lost 0 bases, and 7 bases had no gene match. Per germline, CDR1 SGHRS and CDR2 YFSETQ.

J is TRBJ2-3 and V is TRBV28; 10 bases map to TRBD1. This CDR3 has 18 residues. CDR1 is MDHEN and CDR2 is SYDVKM in the germline V gene. V shed 6 bases, J shed 1 base, and the junction held 13 bases outside the gene matches. Here the CDR3 reads CASRMGQGTPRGTDTQYF. The DNA for the CDR3 is TGTGCCAGCAGAATGGGACAGGGGACCCCTCGGGGCACAGATACGCAGTATTTT.

The chain combines TRBV28 with TRBJ1-1, with D unresolved. The CDR3 sequence is 14 residues long. V lost 6 bases to trimming and J lost 0 bases, with 11 bases between them. Germline V gene data show CDR1 as MDHEN and CDR2 as SYDVKM. CDR3 loop: CASRSGSLNTEAFF. The DNA for the CDR3 is TGTGCCAGCAGATCAGGCTCACTGAACACTGAAGCTTTCTTT.

V gene TRBV27 combines with J gene TRBJ1-5, with 10 bases matching TRBD1. The germline gives CDR1 MNHEY, CDR2 SMNVEV (reference sequence). This CDR3 region has 16 residues. Trimming at V came to 1 base and at J to 4 bases, leaving 4 bases not matched to a gene. In DNA, the CDR3 is TGTGCCAGCAGTTTATTCCCGGGACAGGGGAATCAGCCCCAGCATTTT. This sequence encodes CASSLFPGQGNQPQHF.

In this sample, this clone turned up once. The chain carries TRBV30 and TRBJ2-3; TRBD2 agrees at 12 bases. The CDR3 extends over 14 amino acids. V was clipped by 5 bases and J by 2 bases; unmatched bases: 2. Germline-derived CDR1 and CDR2 are GTSNPN and SVGIG (reference sequence). The CDR3 nucleotides read TGTGCCTGGGGGACTAGCGGGTTCACAGATACGCAGTATTTT. It is translated as CAWGTSGFTDTQYF.

The rearrangement links TRBV28 to TRBJ1-6; TRBD1 matches at 7 bases. V trimming: 2 bases; J trimming: 3 bases; junction bases outside the gene matches: 1. The germline V gene has CDR1 MDHEN and CDR2 SYDVKM. This CDR3 spans 15 amino acids. CDR3 bases: TGTGCCAGCAGTTTACGACAGGGCTATAATTCACCCCTCCACTTT. Protein sequence: CASSLRQGYNSPLHF.

With regard to this clone: Distinct nucleotide sequences in the sample also encode this CDR3. The genes are TRBV5-1 and TRBJ1-3; 7 bases fit TRBD1. CDR1 and CDR2 (germline): SGHRS, YFSETQ. Trimming cost V 5 bases and J 2 bases; bases outside gene matches: 4. The CDR3 spans 14 residues. The CDR3 reads CASSPGTAGNTIYF. The CDR3 DNA is TGCGCCAGCAGTCCCGGGACAGCTGGAAACACCATATATTTT.

The chain couples TRBV2 to TRBJ1-4; D remains unclear. V lost 6 bases and J 0 bases, leaving 11 bases between the germline ends. CDR1 and CDR2 from the germline V gene are SNHLY and FYNNEI. This CDR3 contains 15 residues. The CDR3 DNA is TGTGCCAGCAGCGCGGCCGATACAACTAATGAAAAACTGTTTTTT. Translating it yields CASSAADTTNEKLFF.

This clone is a singleton in its sample. Other DNA sequences in the sample encode the same CDR3. V is TRBV18 and J is TRBJ1-1, with 7 positions matching TRBD1. The V gene end was trimmed by 3 bases and the J gene end by 1 base; junction bases not matched to a gene: 5. From germline, CDR1 is KGHSH and CDR2 LQKENI. This CDR3 has 15 amino acids. CDR3 amino acids: CASSPIQGRNTEAFF. The CDR3 DNA reads as TGTGCCAGCTCACCGATACAGGGGCGGAACACTGAAGCTTTCTTT. The entire variable domain, with the rest obtained from reference TRBV18 and TRBJ1-1, is as follows: NAGVMQNPRHLVRRRGQEARLRCSPMKGHSHVYWYRQLPEEGLKFMVYLQKENIIDESGMPKERFSAEFPKEGPSILRIQQVVRGDSAAYFCASSPIQGRNTEAFFGQGTRLTVV.

The CDR3 sequence is CASSPGGWEQYF. The CDR3 DNA sequence: TGTGCCAGCAGCCCTGGGGGGTGGGAGCAGTACTTC. This sequence joins TRBV11-2 and TRBJ2-7, with D perhaps matching TRBD2 (6 bases). CDR1 and CDR2 from the germline V gene are SGHAT and FQNNGV. CDR3 length: 12 amino acids. The V end lost 5 bases, the J end lost 7 bases, and 12 bases lay between the germline ends.

CDR3 sequence reads: CSGGSGNTIYF. For the CDR3, the DNA is TGCAGCGGCGGCTCAGGAAACACCATATATTTT. The gene calls are TRBV29-1 and TRBJ1-3; D is undetermined. The CDR3 has 11 amino acids. Germline lookup yields CDR1 SQVTM and CDR2 ANQGSEA. V was pared by 7 bases and J by 4 bases, with 8 bases between.

This clone showed up just once. The CDR3 region has the DNA TGTGCCAGCAGTTCCCCAAGGGGGAGGGGTAATGAAAAACTGTTTTTT. Its protein is CASSSPRGRGNEKLFF. V and J are TRBV28 and TRBJ1-4; the D gene is possibly TRBD1 (6 bases). The CDR3 has 16 amino acids. The V end lost 4 bases, the J end lost 4 bases, and 16 bases lay between the germline ends. Germline V lookup: CDR1 MDHEN, CDR2 SYDVKM.

This clone was recorded a few times. The J gene is TRBJ1-1, the V gene TRBV24-1, with D unresolved. CDR1 and CDR2 from the germline V gene are KGHDR and SFDVKD. V dropped 3 bases and J dropped 4 bases, with 8 bases sitting between them. The CDR3 loop spans 13 amino acids. This chain's CDR3 is CATSDRPGTEAFF. CDR3 nucleotide sequence: TGTGCCACCAGTGATCGGCCGGGCACTGAAGCTTTCTTT.

The chain recombines TRBV6-5 with TRBJ1-4; D is unclear. Trimming shortened V by 5 bases and J by 9 bases, and 19 bases separated the two germline ends. CDR3 length equals 15 residues. Germline V CDR1 and CDR2: MNHEY, SVGAGI. For the CDR3, the DNA is TGTGCCAGCAGTCCCTCGCTGGCCCAATTTAAAAAACTGTTTTTT. It codes for CASSPSLAQFKKLFF.

This clone appeared once. The J gene is TRBJ1-1, the V gene TRBV6-5; D unresolved. Germline CDR1 MNHEY, CDR2 SVGAGI. Trimming removed 0 bases from V and 2 bases from J, with 7 bases in between. The CDR3 loop spans 14 amino acids. The CDR3 protein is CASSYSWSNTEAFF. The CDR3 DNA is TGTGCCAGCAGTTACTCGTGGAGTAACACTGAAGCTTTCTTT.

The rearrangement uses TRBV27 and TRBJ2-1, with 9 bases matching TRBD2. Germline values: CDR1 MNHEY, CDR2 SMNVEV (reference sequence). Trimming cost V 6 bases and J 5 bases; bases outside gene matches: 14. The CDR3 loop spans 17 amino acids. CDR3 sequence: CASRGRASGALNNEQFF. The CDR3 DNA is TGTGCCAGCAGAGGAAGGGCTAGCGGGGCTCTAAACAATGAGCAGTTCTTC.

The V and J genes are TRBV19 and TRBJ1-2; D is undetermined. This CDR3 spans 16 amino acids. V was pared by 3 bases and J by 1 base, with 15 bases between. Germline V lookup: CDR1 LNHDA, CDR2 SQIVND (reference sequence). CDR3 nucleotides: TGTGCCAGTAGTATGGGAGGAACAGCAAGTAACTATGGCTACACCTTC. This gives the protein CASSMGGTASNYGYTF.

The J gene is TRBJ1-1, the V gene TRBV5-4; D unresolved. The V end was cut by 1 base, the J end by 0 bases, with 7 bases between. The CDR3 contains 14 residues. Germline-derived CDR1 and CDR2 are SGHNT and YYREEE (reference sequence). CDR3 region: CASSLFTLNTEAFF. The CDR3 DNA follows: TGTGCCAGCAGCTTGTTTACTTTGAACACTGAAGCTTTCTTT.

This clone showed up just once. This chain connects TRBV2 to TRBJ2-7; the D gene is possibly TRBD1 (6 bases). V lost 3 bases and J 2 bases, leaving 11 bases between the germline ends. The CDR3 extends over 14 amino acids. The germline gives CDR1 SNHLY, CDR2 FYNNEI. As DNA, the CDR3 is TGTGCCAGCAGTGATAGCAGGGGCCCCTACGAGCAGTACTTC. Protein: CASSDSRGPYEQYF. The full variable domain, its missing parts supplied by reference TRBV2 and TRBJ2-7, is EPEVTQTPSHQVTQMGQEVILRCVPISNHLYFYWYRQILGQKVEFLVSFYNNEISEKSEIFDDQFSVERPDGSNFTLKIRSTKLEDSAMYFCASSDSRGPYEQYFGPGTRLTVT.

The genes are TRBV24-1 and TRBJ2-1; tentatively, D is TRBD2 (6 bases). The CDR3 consists of 13 residues. In germline, CDR1 is KGHDR, CDR2 SFDVKD. V was pared by 8 bases and J by 5 bases, with 12 bases between. The CDR3 coding sequence is TGTGCCACCACCCTCGGGGGACACAATGAGCAGTTCTTC. Translated, it gives CATTLGGHNEQFF.